These 27 T cell receptor beta chains share one sample of origin, sequenced in a study of T-cell memory formation after mild COVID-19. MiXCR, run by TCRdb on the 5' RACE reads, gives a single entry per CDR3 protein. The repertoire has hundreds of thousands of distinct CDR3 sequences, less than 25% of them found once; the top ten carry 7.5% to 9.5%. Sequencing was performed on PBMCs or a T cell subset sorted from them (not recorded which). These receptors all come from an adult woman who had mild COVID-19 (a few samples of this study predate the infection). Cell type and time point are not known.

This clonotype came up a few times. The J gene is TRBJ2-6, the V gene TRBV6-6; D perhaps matches TRBD2 (6 bases). Per the germline V gene, CDR1 is MNHNY and CDR2 is SVGAGI (reference sequence). Between the trimmed V and J ends, which lost 5 bases and 1 base, there was a span of 15 bases. The CDR3 sequence is 17 residues long. CDR3 in DNA: TGTGCCAGCAGTCCCGGTCGGAGGGTTTCTGGGGCCAACGTCCTGACTTTC. Translation: CASSPGRRVSGANVLTF.

V and J are TRBV6-5 and TRBJ2-2, with a possible D match to TRBD2 (5 bases). CDR3 length: 15 residues. CDR1 MNHEY and CDR2 SVGAGI come from the germline V gene. Between the trimmed V and J ends, which lost 5 bases and 0 bases, there was a span of 10 bases. The CDR3 DNA follows: TGTGCCAGCAGTGGAGGAGCTTCGAACACCGGGGAGCTGTTTTTT. Protein sequence: CASSGGASNTGELFF.

The chain employs TRBV7-2 and TRBJ2-3; no clear D gene. Germline V gene sequence: CDR1 SGHTA, CDR2 FQGNSA. The CDR3 runs to 15 residues. With 2 bases removed from V and 0 bases from J, the gap between germline ends came to 9 bases. The CDR3 region has the DNA TGTGCCAGCAGCTTAAGCTACCTTAGCACAGATACGCAGTATTTT. Translating it yields CASSLSYLSTDTQYF.

This chain links TRBV5-5 with TRBJ1-5; 9 positions match TRBD1. The J segment lost 5 bases and the V segment lost 0 bases, leaving 12 bases of the junction unmatched. This CDR3 comprises 18 residues. The germline gives CDR1 SGHKS, CDR2 YYEKEE (reference sequence). For the CDR3, the DNA is TGTGCCAGCAGCTTGGCGGCCTGGGACAGGGTAATCTATCAGCCCCAGCATTTT. It translates to CASSLAAWDRVIYQPQHF. Drawing the rest from reference TRBV5-5 and TRBJ1-5, the complete variable domain is DAGVTQSPTHLIKTRGQQVTLRCSPISGHKSVSWYQQVLGQGPQFIFQYYEKEERGRGNFPDRFSARQFPNYSSELNVNALLLGDSALYLCASSLAAWDRVIYQPQHFGDGTRLSIL.

This clonotype was seen more than once but under ten times. The chain joins TRBV7-9 to TRBJ2-7, with D tentatively TRBD1 (6 bases). Trimming cost V 1 base and J 5 bases, with 12 bases left between them. From germline, CDR1 is SEHNR and CDR2 FQNEAQ (reference sequence). This CDR3 is 14 amino acids long. The CDR3 region is CASSLENRENEQYF. The CDR3, as DNA: TGTGCCAGCAGCTTAGAAAACAGGGAAAACGAGCAGTACTTC. Complete variable domain (other parts from reference TRBV7-9 and TRBJ2-7): DTGVSQNPRHKITKRGQNVTFRCDPISEHNRLYWYRQTLGQGPEFLTYFQNEAQLEKSRLLSDRFSAERPKGSFSTLEIQRTEQGDSAMYLCASSLENRENEQYFGPGTRLTVT.

The V call is TRBV7-9, the J call TRBJ2-7; the match to TRBD1 covers 8 bases. The length of the CDR3 is 15 residues. V trimming: 5 bases; J trimming: 3 bases; junction bases outside the gene matches: 9. CDR1 is SEHNR, CDR2 FQNEAQ, per germline (reference sequence). In DNA form, the CDR3 reads TGTGCCAGCAGCCTAACCGGGACAGGTTACTACGAGCAGTACTTC. Translation gives CASSLTGTGYYEQYF.

This clonotype was seen only a few times. The V and J genes are TRBV7-9 and TRBJ1-1, with D perhaps matching TRBD1 (5 bases). CDR1 SEHNR and CDR2 FQNEAQ come from the germline V gene (reference sequence). This CDR3 is 13 amino acids long. Trimming took off 5 bases at V and 11 bases at J, with 18 bases between the two ends. CDR3 loop: CASSQGSPERAFF. CDR3 sequence (DNA): TGTGCCAGCAGCCAGGGAAGTCCCGAGCGGGCTTTCTTT.

The table lists this clonotype with a few counts. The genes are TRBV10-3 and TRBJ2-1; 9 nucleotides line up with TRBD2. Per germline, CDR1 ENHRY and CDR2 SYGVKD. After removal of 4 bases from V and 2 bases from J, the junction contained 3 bases not matched to a gene. CDR3 length: 15 residues. In nucleotides, the CDR3 is TGTGCCATCAGTGTTAGCGGGGGCCCCTACAATGAGCAGTTCTTC. Amino acids: CAISVSGGPYNEQFF.

The chain has TRBV12-3 or TRBV12-4 and TRBJ1-1, with 8 bases lining up with TRBD1. CDR3 length: 17 residues. J lost 0 bases, V lost 6 bases, and 12 bases had no gene match. CDR3 in amino acids: CASSPSRRRGLNTEAFF. The CDR3 bases are TGTGCCAGCAGCCCCTCGAGACGCAGGGGGCTGAACACTGAAGCTTTCTTT.

V usage is TRBV7-3 and J usage is TRBJ2-3, with 7 bases identical to TRBD2. Germline values: CDR1 SGHTA, CDR2 FQGTGA. CDR3 size: 18 residues. V dropped 5 bases and J dropped 2; count of bases not matched to a gene: 16. Here the CDR3 DNA reads TGTGCCAGCAGCCCCACTTGGGGGGGGTCCAACCCCACAGATACGCAGTATTTT. This codes for CASSPTWGGSNPTDTQYF.

This clonotype was seen more than once but under ten times. This chain joins TRBV20-1 and TRBJ2-3; TRBD2 matches 10 bases. V trimming: 0 bases; J trimming: 1 base; junction bases outside the gene matches: 7. The germline V gene encodes CDR1 DFQATT and CDR2 SNEGSKA (reference sequence). The length of the CDR3 is 17 residues. The CDR3 loop reads CSARDPTGTSGTDTQYF. The DNA of the CDR3 is TGCAGTGCTAGAGATCCGACCGGGACTAGCGGCACAGATACGCAGTATTTT.

This clonotype came up many times. The chain employs TRBV5-1 and TRBJ2-1, with 11 bases aligning to TRBD1. This CDR3 region has 18 residues. Germline CDR1 SGHRS, CDR2 YFSETQ. J was trimmed by 0 bases and V by 6 bases; bases with no gene match: 11. The CDR3 DNA follows: TGCGCCAGCACGGGGTGGACAGGGGGCGATAGCTCCTACAATGAGCAGTTCTTC. Translated, it gives CASTGWTGGDSSYNEQFF.

The chain recombines TRBV5-1 with TRBJ2-2; D may be TRBD2 (5 bases). The V and J ends lost 4 bases and 2 bases respectively, with 12 bases between them. The CDR3 has 15 residues. Per germline, CDR1 SGHRS and CDR2 YFSETQ. CDR3 DNA: TGCGCCAGCAGCGCGGAGGACTCCAACACCGGGGAGCTGTTTTTT. It specifies CASSAEDSNTGELFF.

This clonotype was seen many times. The V gene is TRBV12-3 or TRBV12-4, the J gene TRBJ2-5, with 7 bases matching TRBD2. J lost 5 bases, V lost 5 bases, and 5 bases had no gene match. The length of the CDR3 is 13 residues. CDR3 nucleotide sequence: TGTGCCAGCAGTGAGACTAGCAGGGAGACCCAGTACTTC. It translates to CASSETSRETQYF.

The chain couples TRBV7-7 to TRBJ2-7, with D perhaps given as TRBD1 or TRBD2 (5 bases each). CDR1 and CDR2 (germline): SSHAT, FNYEAQ (reference sequence). The length of the CDR3 is 14 residues. Trimming removed 1 base at V and 6 bases at J, with 13 bases between. The CDR3 here is CASSLGSGPGEQYF. The CDR3 region has the DNA TGTGCCAGCAGCTTAGGCTCGGGACCGGGCGAGCAGTACTTC. Full variable domain (missing parts from reference TRBV7-7 and TRBJ2-7): GAGVSQSPRYKVTKRGQDVTLRCDPISSHATLYWYQQALGQGPEFLTYFNYEAQPDKSGLPSDRFSAERPEGSISTLTIQRTEQRDSAMYRCASSLGSGPGEQYFGPGTRLTVT.

This clonotype showed up just a few times. The chain carries TRBV3-1 and TRBJ1-2; TRBD1 is a possible D gene (5 bases). Trimming pared 1 base from V and 5 bases from J, leaving 14 bases between. Germline V gives CDR1 LGHDT, CDR2 YNNKEL (reference sequence). The length of the CDR3 is 15 residues. As DNA, the CDR3 is TGTGCCAGCAGCCAAGCTACCGGGACCGATTATGGCTACACCTTC. Protein: CASSQATGTDYGYTF. The full variable domain, rest sourced from reference TRBV3-1 and TRBJ1-2, is DTAVSQTPKYLVTQMGNDKSIKCEQNLGHDTMYWYKQDSKKFLKIMFSYNNKELIINETVPNRFSPKSPDKAHLNLHINSLELGDSAVYFCASSQATGTDYGYTFGSGTRLTVV.

The chain combines TRBV4-1 with TRBJ2-3, with TRBD1 matching over 7 bases. There are 15 residues in the CDR3. CDR1 MGHRA and CDR2 YSYEKL come from the germline V gene. V gave up 3 bases and J gave up 1 base; unmatched junction bases: 4. The CDR3 bases are TGCGCCAGCAGCCAGGACGGGACAGGCACAGATACGCAGTATTTT. Amino acids: CASSQDGTGTDTQYF.

This clonotype has just one count. The V gene is TRBV19, the J gene TRBJ1-2, with D tentatively TRBD1 (6 bases). Germline values: CDR1 LNHDA, CDR2 SQIVND (reference sequence). Trimming stripped 10 bases from V and 8 bases from J, with 17 bases between. The CDR3 sequence is 12 residues long. CDR3 DNA: TGTGCCACCGTGGACAGTGGAGGGGGCTACACCTTC. Its protein is CATVDSGGGYTF.

V usage is TRBV7-2 and J usage is TRBJ1-2, with a possible D match to TRBD1 (6 bases). From germline, CDR1 is SGHTA and CDR2 FQGNSA. The CDR3 length is 13 residues. V was trimmed by 3 bases and J by 7 bases, leaving 12 bases between them. The CDR3 DNA reads as TGTGCCAGCAGCTTCGGGGGGCCGGCTGGCTACACCTTC. It yields the protein CASSFGGPAGYTF.

The chain uses TRBV29-1 and TRBJ2-3; D is undetermined. The CDR3 totals 11 residues. V lost 2 bases and J 4 bases, leaving 4 bases between the germline ends. In germline, CDR1 is SQVTM, CDR2 ANQGSEA. CDR3 coding DNA: TGCAGCGTTGAAATATCAGATACGCAGTATTTT. This sequence encodes CSVEISDTQYF.

V gene TRBV20-1 combines with J gene TRBJ2-3; perhaps D is TRBD1 or TRBD2 (5 bases each). Looked up from germline, CDR1 is DFQATT and CDR2 is SNEGSKA (reference sequence). The CDR3 extends over 16 amino acids. CDR3 bases: TGCAGCCCACTGGCGTGCCACCCGTACGGGGCTGATACGCAGTATTTT. Encoded protein: CSPLACHPYGADTQYF.

The rearrangement links TRBV4-3 to TRBJ2-7; 7 bases line up with TRBD1. CDR1 is LGHNA and CDR2 is YSLEER in the germline V gene. The J segment lost 2 bases and the V segment lost 0 bases, leaving 4 bases of the junction unmatched. The CDR3 spans 15 residues. The CDR3 loop reads CASSQDKGATYEQYF. CDR3 DNA: TGCGCCAGCAGCCAAGATAAGGGGGCGACCTACGAGCAGTACTTC.

The chain recombines TRBV25-1 with TRBJ2-3; TRBD1 aligns across 9 bases. With V trimmed by 4 bases and J by 3 bases, 5 bases remained unmatched. CDR1 MGHDK and CDR2 SYGVNS come from the germline V gene. This CDR3 region has 15 residues. The CDR3 loop is CASSVGTGKTDTQYF. CDR3 in DNA: TGTGCCAGCAGTGTCGGGACAGGGAAGACAGATACGCAGTATTTT.

This clonotype was detected only a few times. The V and J genes are TRBV9 and TRBJ1-1, with D possibly matching TRBD1 (6 bases). V lost 4 bases to trimming and J lost 1 base, with 14 bases between them. Looked up from germline, CDR1 is SGDLS and CDR2 is YYNGEE. There are 15 residues in the CDR3. CDR3 protein: CASSPHGQTNTEAFF. The CDR3 DNA is TGTGCCAGCAGCCCTCACGGACAGACGAACACTGAAGCTTTCTTT.

The chain has TRBV20-1 and TRBJ2-7; 9 bases agree with TRBD2. This CDR3 region has 14 residues. The V gene end was trimmed by 2 bases and the J gene end by 3 bases; junction bases not matched to a gene: 5. CDR1 DFQATT and CDR2 SNEGSKA come from the germline V gene (reference sequence). The CDR3 here is CSARPLAGHYEQYF. As DNA, the CDR3 is TGCAGTGCTAGACCTCTAGCGGGACACTACGAGCAGTACTTC.

This clonotype was picked up a small number of times. The V call is TRBV9, the J call TRBJ1-2; perhaps TRBD1 as D (5 bases). The V gene lost 3 bases and the J gene lost 0 bases, with 9 bases spanning the gap. Germline-derived CDR1 and CDR2 are SGDLS and YYNGEE. The CDR3 loop spans 14 amino acids. The CDR3 bases are TGTGCCAGCAGCGACGACAGACCTAACTATGGCTACACCTTC. As protein: CASSDDRPNYGYTF.

This clonotype occurred a few times. The chain joins TRBV5-1 to TRBJ2-7; possible D gene TRBD1, 6 bases. The germline V gene encodes CDR1 SGHRS and CDR2 YFSETQ. CDR3 length equals 16 residues. Trimming took off 3 bases at V and 4 bases at J, with 20 bases between the two ends. The CDR3 sequence is CASSWGQGRDVYEQYF. The CDR3 nucleotides read TGCGCCAGCAGCTGGGGGCAGGGCAGGGATGTATACGAGCAGTACTTC.